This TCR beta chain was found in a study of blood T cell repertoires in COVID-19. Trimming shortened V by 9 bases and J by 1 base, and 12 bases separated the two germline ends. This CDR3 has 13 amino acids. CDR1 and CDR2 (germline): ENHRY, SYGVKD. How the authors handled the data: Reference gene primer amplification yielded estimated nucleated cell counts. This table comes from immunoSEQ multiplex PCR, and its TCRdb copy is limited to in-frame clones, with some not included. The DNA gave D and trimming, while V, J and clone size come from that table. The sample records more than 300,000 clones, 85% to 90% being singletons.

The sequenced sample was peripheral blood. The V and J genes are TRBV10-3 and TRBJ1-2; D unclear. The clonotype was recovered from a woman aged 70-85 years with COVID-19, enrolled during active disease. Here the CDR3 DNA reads TGTGCCATTTTCGCCGAGAATAACTATGGCTACACCTTC. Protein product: CAIFAENNYGYTF.